This TCR beta chain stems from a study of control samples from healthy donors and cancer patients. The germline V gene has CDR1 MDHEN and CDR2 SYDVKM. The CDR3 covers 13 residues. Trimming took 6 bases from V and 8 from J, leaving 16 bases between them. The data were produced by immunoSEQ multiplex PCR, yet TCRdb's version contains in-frame clones alone and is incomplete. The sample carries around 130,000 clones, roughly 90% recorded once. The chain is built from TRBV28 and TRBJ1-2; TRBD1 is a possible D gene (5 bases). Source material: blood. This TCR came from a man between 18 and 35 years old in good health. Here the CDR3 reads CASSPEGRGGYTF. CDR3 coding DNA: TGTGCCAGCAGCCCTGAGGGACGGGGCGGCTACACCTTC.